Below are 29 T cell receptor beta chains sequenced from a single sample in a study of PD-1 blockade in classical Hodgkin lymphoma. Relapses following autologous stem cell transplantation were seen in all patients, with brentuximab vedotin exposure varying. Sequencing was performed with immunoSEQ multiplex PCR; in TCRdb, only in-frame clones are kept and a portion is missing. The sample holds over 11,000 clones, 60% to 80% seen once. The sample here was peripheral blood mononuclear cells (PBMCs), taken before the second cycle of nivolumab. Receptors originate from a human donor with classical Hodgkin lymphoma.

In its sample, this clone was seen once. The rearrangement uses TRBV5-4 and TRBJ1-1, with D possibly TRBD1 on 6 matching bases. From germline, CDR1 is SGHNT and CDR2 YYREEE (reference sequence). The CDR3 extends over 15 amino acids. V was pared by 1 base and J by 4 bases, with 14 bases between. CDR3 DNA sequence: TGTGCCAGCAGCTTGTCAAACAGGGATAGCACTGAAGCTTTCTTT. It encodes CASSLSNRDSTEAFF.

The count of this clone is one. The V and J genes are TRBV28 and TRBJ2-7; 13 bases are shared with TRBD2. The CDR3 length is 16 residues. Looked up from germline, CDR1 is MDHEN and CDR2 is SYDVKM. V lost 11 bases to trimming and J lost 0 bases; unmatched junction nucleotides: 10. Here the CDR3 DNA reads TGTGCCTCCAGACTAGCGGGGGGTTACAGCTCCTACGAGCAGTACTTC. Amino acids: CASRLAGGYSSYEQYF.

The chain couples TRBV23-1 to TRBJ1-5; TRBD1 matches at 8 bases. TRBV23-1 is filed as an ORF, its function uncertain. CDR3 length equals 20 residues. V lost 4 bases and J lost 4; bases outside the gene matches: 21. The CDR3 here is CASSPCFYWQGAPQNQPQHF. The CDR3 region has the DNA TGCGCCAGCAGTCCCTGTTTTTACTGGCAGGGGGCCCCACAAAATCAGCCCCAGCATTTT.

V usage is TRBV2 and J usage is TRBJ2-2, with 9 bases lining up with TRBD2. Germline V gene data show CDR1 as SNHLY and CDR2 as FYNNEI. This CDR3 contains 16 residues. V gave up 0 bases and J gave up 4 bases; unmatched junction bases: 3. The CDR3 reads CASSEAQLAGTGELFF. Here the CDR3 DNA reads TGTGCCAGCAGTGAAGCGCAACTAGCGGGCACCGGGGAGCTGTTTTTT.

The genes are TRBV28 and TRBJ2-3, with 14 bases aligning to TRBD2. Germline V CDR1 and CDR2: MDHEN, SYDVKM. The CDR3 is 18 residues long. V gave up 2 bases and J gave up 7 bases; unmatched junction bases: 11. The CDR3 DNA reads as TGTGCCAGCAGTTTAGCTAACACCGGGACTAGCGGGGGTTATACGCAGTATTTT. It specifies CASSLANTGTSGGYTQYF.

J is TRBJ1-1 and V is TRBV5-1; D remains ambiguous. Trimming cost V 0 bases and J 0 bases, with 12 bases left between them. Per the germline V gene, CDR1 is SGHRS and CDR2 is YFSETQ. The CDR3 is made up of 16 amino acids. CDR3 nucleotides: TGCGCCAGCAGCTTGGGAGATCTAATCATGAACACTGAAGCTTTCTTT. It codes for CASSLGDLIMNTEAFF. Looking up the rest from reference TRBV5-1 and TRBJ1-1 gives the full variable domain: KAGVTQTPRYLIKTRGQQVTLSCSPISGHRSVSWYQQTPGQGLQFLFEYFSETQRNKGNFPGRFSGRQFSNSRSEMNVSTLELGDSALYLCASSLGDLIMNTEAFFGQGTRLTVV.

On this clone itself: Additional DNA sequences in this sample encode the identical CDR3. The chain's CDR3 is CASSWGGGNTEAFF. The CDR3 bases are TGCGCCAGCAGCTGGGGAGGGGGCAACACTGAAGCTTTCTTT. J is TRBJ1-1 and V is TRBV5-1; 7 bases are a match to TRBD1. CDR1 and CDR2 (germline): SGHRS, YFSETQ. The CDR3 consists of 14 residues. V dropped 3 bases and J dropped 2; count of bases not matched to a gene: 4.

A few counts support this clone. The chain is built from TRBV6-5 and TRBJ2-7; D is uncertain. CDR1 is MNHEY and CDR2 is SVGAGI in the germline V gene. V shed 5 bases and J shed 1 base, with 3 bases lying between them. CDR3 length: 11 residues. CDR3 amino acids: CASSPSYEQYF. The DNA for the CDR3 is TGTGCCAGCAGTCCTTCCTACGAGCAGTACTTC.

The rearrangement links TRBV6-6 to TRBJ1-5, with 9 bases lining up with TRBD1. V lost 2 bases to trimming and J lost 6 bases; unmatched junction nucleotides: 5. The CDR3 contains 15 residues. Per germline, CDR1 MNHNY and CDR2 SVGAGI (reference sequence). This chain's CDR3 is CASSYRGQGSQPQHF. CDR3 in DNA: TGTGCCAGCAGTTACCGGGGACAGGGTTCTCAGCCCCAGCATTTT.

This sequence joins TRBV20-1 and TRBJ2-3, with D unclear. This CDR3 is built from 10 residues. Germline V lookup: CDR1 DFQATT, CDR2 SNEGSKA (reference sequence). The V end lost 6 bases, the J end lost 9 bases, and 10 bases lay between the germline ends. This chain's CDR3 is CSAADGTQYF. CDR3 bases: TGCAGTGCAGCAGATGGGACGCAGTATTTT.

This chain joins TRBV7-9 and TRBJ2-1, with D unclear. The germline gives CDR1 SEHNR, CDR2 FQNEAQ (reference sequence). V lost 1 base and J lost 7, with 5 bases in between. The CDR3 loop spans 12 amino acids. CDR3 loop: CASSLEANEQFF. The CDR3 DNA reads as TGTGCCAGCAGCTTAGAGGCGAATGAGCAGTTCTTC.

This chain connects TRBV5-6 to TRBJ2-3; D ambiguous. The germline gives CDR1 SGHDT, CDR2 YYEEEE. Deletions cut 0 bases from V and 0 bases from J, with 11 bases between. There are 16 residues in the CDR3. The DNA for the CDR3 is TGTGCCAGCAGCTTGGTTGGCACCGATAGCACAGATACGCAGTATTTT. Protein sequence: CASSLVGTDSTDTQYF.

This clone was found a few times. The gene calls are TRBV29-1 and TRBJ1-5; D is unresolved. CDR3 length equals 13 residues. The V gene's germline CDR1 is SQVTM and CDR2 ANQGSEA. V was clipped by 2 bases and J by 6 bases, with 11 bases between them. The CDR3 coding sequence is TGCAGCGTTGAATTTAACGTCGGTCAGCCCCAGCATTTT. Protein product: CSVEFNVGQPQHF.

The chain links TRBV6-1 to TRBJ1-1; 9 positions agree with TRBD1. V shed 2 bases, J shed 9 bases, and the junction held 7 bases outside the gene matches. The germline V gene encodes CDR1 MNHNS and CDR2 SASEGT. CDR3 length equals 14 residues. The CDR3 DNA is TGTGCCAGCAGTGAAAATGTGGGACAGGGCAAAGCTTTCTTT. Translated, it gives CASSENVGQGKAFF.

This rearrangement joins TRBV10-3 to TRBJ1-2, with 12 positions matching TRBD1. This CDR3 has 14 residues. The germline V gene has CDR1 ENHRY and CDR2 SYGVKD. Losses at the gene ends were 5 bases for V and 8 bases for J; bases not matched to a gene: 6. Here the CDR3 DNA reads TGTGCCATCAGTCCGGGACAGGGGGCGGAAGGCTACACCTTC. This translates into CAISPGQGAEGYTF.

The chain is built from TRBV4-3 and TRBJ1-1; 7 bases are shared with TRBD1. The CDR3 is made up of 15 amino acids. CDR1 and CDR2 (germline): LGHNA, YSLEER. Germline trimming cut 1 base from V and 5 bases from J; bases unmatched to any gene: 7. This CDR3 is CASSQGRGQLTEAFF. Here the CDR3 DNA reads TGCGCCAGCAGCCAAGGAAGGGGACAGTTGACTGAAGCTTTCTTT.

This chain joins TRBV18 and TRBJ1-2; D is undetermined. The CDR3 contains 14 residues. Germline V gene data show CDR1 as KGHSH and CDR2 as LQKENI. Trimming cost V 5 bases and J 5 bases, with 15 bases left between them. CDR3 sequence (DNA): TGTGCCAGCTCAGCCTCGGAGGGTCGGTATGGCTACACCTTC. Protein sequence: CASSASEGRYGYTF.

The chain uses TRBV7-9 and TRBJ1-2; no definite D call. The germline gives CDR1 SEHNR, CDR2 FQNEAQ (reference sequence). The V and J ends lost 5 bases and 2 bases respectively, with 9 bases between them. This CDR3 is 13 amino acids long. The CDR3 protein is CASSMGLNYGYTF. Written as DNA, the CDR3 is TGTGCCAGCAGCATGGGTCTAAACTATGGCTACACCTTC.

This clone was picked up one time. The chain uses TRBV7-2 and TRBJ1-3; D gene uncertain. Trimming shortened V by 0 bases and J by 1 base, and 7 bases separated the two germline ends. CDR1 SGHTA and CDR2 FQGNSA come from the germline V gene. The CDR3 runs 15 residues. CDR3 in amino acids: CASSLAGRSGNTIYF. The CDR3 DNA reads as TGTGCCAGCAGCTTAGCGGGTAGATCTGGAAACACCATATATTTT.

The V gene is TRBV7-6, the J gene TRBJ2-2; 9 bases are shared with TRBD2. V trimming: 6 bases; J trimming: 2 bases; junction bases outside the gene matches: 16. The CDR3 consists of 19 residues. The germline V gene encodes CDR1 SGHVS and CDR2 FNYEAQ. The CDR3 loop reads CASRTPLLAGVPNTGELFF. As DNA, the CDR3 is TGTGCCAGCAGAACCCCCCTATTAGCGGGGGTCCCTAACACCGGGGAGCTGTTTTTT.

The chain is built from TRBV7-9 and TRBJ2-2, with 8 bases that match TRBD2. Losses at the gene ends were 4 bases for V and 4 bases for J; bases not matched to a gene: 11. The length of the CDR3 is 17 residues. Per the germline V gene, CDR1 is SEHNR and CDR2 is FQNEAQ (reference sequence). CDR3 nucleotide sequence: TGTGCCAGCAGCTCCCCCGGGGGGGGCTTAGTCACCGGGGAGCTGTTTTTT. Amino acids: CASSSPGGGLVTGELFF.

This chain joins TRBV28 and TRBJ1-2; the match to TRBD1 covers 7 bases. There are 14 residues in the CDR3. The V segment lost 5 bases and the J segment 12 bases; nucleotides outside the gene matches: 15. Germline CDR1 reads MDHEN; CDR2 reads SYDVKM. For the CDR3, the DNA is TGTGCCAGCAGTCTAGACAGGGTGGTAGCTTTTGACACCTTC. Protein: CASSLDRVVAFDTF.

The rearrangement uses TRBV29-1 and TRBJ1-1; D is perhaps TRBD1 (5 bases). This CDR3 is built from 18 residues. Trimming took off 0 bases at V and 4 bases at J, with 24 bases between the two ends. CDR1 and CDR2 from the germline V gene are SQVTM and ANQGSEA. The CDR3 loop reads CSVEDLIGTTDVGTEAFF. The CDR3 nucleotides read TGCAGCGTTGAAGATCTTATTGGGACTACCGACGTGGGCACTGAAGCTTTCTTT.

This clone was picked up a small number of times. This chain uses TRBV29-1 with TRBJ2-7, with TRBD1 matching 9 bases. V dropped 2 bases and J dropped 3; count of bases not matched to a gene: 8. Germline V gene lookup returns CDR1 SQVTM and CDR2 ANQGSEA. The CDR3 has 15 residues. CDR3 residues: CSVELGWTGDYEQYF. Written as DNA, the CDR3 is TGCAGCGTTGAATTAGGGTGGACAGGGGACTACGAGCAGTACTTC.

The chain couples TRBV11-2 to TRBJ2-1; weak D call: TRBD1 (5 bases). The germline V gene encodes CDR1 SGHAT and CDR2 FQNNGV. V lost 1 base and J 5 bases, leaving 9 bases between the germline ends. The CDR3 runs to 14 residues. The CDR3 DNA follows: TGTGCCAGCAGCTTAGCTGGGGCCAACAATGAGCAGTTCTTC. It translates to CASSLAGANNEQFF. Based on the CDR3 plus reference TRBV11-2 and TRBJ2-1, the full variable domain is EAGVAQSPRYKIIEKRQSVAFWCNPISGHATLYWYQQILGQGPKLLIQFQNNGVVDDSQLPKDRFSAERLKGVDSTLKIQPAKLEDSAVYLCASSLAGANNEQFFGPGTRLTVL.

This clone was counted only a few times. The chain carries TRBV29-1 and TRBJ1-1, with D uncertain. Trimming stripped 7 bases from V and 1 base from J, with 7 bases between. Germline assignment: CDR1 SQVTM and CDR2 ANQGSEA. The CDR3 contains 11 residues. The DNA for the CDR3 is TGCAGCGCCACACAGAACACTGAAGCTTTCTTT. This sequence encodes CSATQNTEAFF.

This chain links TRBV18 with TRBJ2-5; TRBD1 agrees at 8 bases. Germline trimming cut 6 bases from V and 1 base from J; bases unmatched to any gene: 7. Germline V gene sequence: CDR1 KGHSH, CDR2 LQKENI. This CDR3 has 15 residues. The DNA of the CDR3 is TGTGCCAGCTCTCCGACAGGGGTTGGCCAAGAGACCCAGTACTTC. This translates into CASSPTGVGQETQYF.

The chain links TRBV18 to TRBJ2-1; D may correspond to TRBD1 or TRBD2 (5 bases each). Between the trimmed V and J ends, which lost 6 bases and 6 bases, there was a span of 18 bases. This CDR3 is built from 15 residues. The germline V gene encodes CDR1 KGHSH and CDR2 LQKENI. The CDR3 bases are TGTGCCAGCTCCCCCGGGACGGCTACCCGCAATGAGCAGTTCTTC. It specifies CASSPGTATRNEQFF.

This chain joins TRBV2 and TRBJ1-1; possibly TRBD1 for D (5 bases). This CDR3 has 13 residues. V was pared by 10 bases and J by 0 bases, with 12 bases between. Germline loops: CDR1 SNHLY, CDR2 FYNNEI. CDR3 sequence reads: CATTTEMNTEAFF. The CDR3, as DNA: TGTGCCACCACGACAGAAATGAACACTGAAGCTTTCTTT.